The present T cell receptor beta chain was sequenced within a study of identical twins. Study-wide findings and caveats: Because invariant MAIT and iNKT cells could be present, zero-insertion analyses could be partly confounded. Out-of-frame alpha sequences shared between twins exhibited an excess of low generation probability. Sequences that were beta out-of-frame showed weaker excess twin sharing.

This clonotype appeared a few times. Its antigen is still unknown. MiXCR, run by TCRdb on the 5' RACE reads, gives a single entry per CDR3 protein. The sample lists around 250,000 distinct CDR3 sequences, roughly 12% occurring once. CDR3 length equals 16 residues. J lost 4 bases, V lost 0 bases, and 5 bases had no gene match. Germline loops: CDR1 LGHNA, CDR2 YNFKEQ. A further study also used this sample, focusing on yellow fever vaccine responses in identical twins. This second study notes: It has been reported that, in twins, the vaccine T cell response seemed partly convergent and partly personalized.

The sample consisted of memory (CD45RO+) T cells sorted from blood. The chain links TRBV4-2 to TRBJ2-7, with 11 bases lining up with TRBD2. The receptor was isolated from a woman younger than 35 in good health. CDR3 amino acids: CASSQEATSGNYEQYF. The CDR3 DNA reads TGTGCCAGCAGCCAAGAGGCGACTAGCGGGAATTACGAGCAGTACTTC.